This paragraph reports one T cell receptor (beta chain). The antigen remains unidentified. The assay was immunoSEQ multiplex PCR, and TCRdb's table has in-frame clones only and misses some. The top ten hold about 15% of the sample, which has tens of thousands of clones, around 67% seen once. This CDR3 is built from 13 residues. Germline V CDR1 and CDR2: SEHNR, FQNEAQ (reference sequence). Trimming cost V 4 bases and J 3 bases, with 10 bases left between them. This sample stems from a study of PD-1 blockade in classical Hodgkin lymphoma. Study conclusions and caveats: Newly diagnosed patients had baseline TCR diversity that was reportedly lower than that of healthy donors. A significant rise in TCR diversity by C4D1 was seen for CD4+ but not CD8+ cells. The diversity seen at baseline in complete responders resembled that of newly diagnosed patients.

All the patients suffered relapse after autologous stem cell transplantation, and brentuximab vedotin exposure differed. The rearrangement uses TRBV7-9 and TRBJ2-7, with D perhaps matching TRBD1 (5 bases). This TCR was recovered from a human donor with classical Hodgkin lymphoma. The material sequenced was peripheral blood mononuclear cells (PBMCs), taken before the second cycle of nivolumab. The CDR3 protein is CASSSGNSYEQYF. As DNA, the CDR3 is TGTGCCAGCAGCTCAGGGAATAGCTACGAGCAGTACTTC.